This T cell receptor (beta chain) emerged from a study of blood T cell repertoires in COVID-19. Background on the study: T cells, B-cell-depleted T cells, or PBMCs provided the cDNA or gDNA that served as material.

This CDR3 is built from 17 residues. Trimming removed 5 bases at V and 0 bases at J, with 16 bases between. Germline CDR1 is MNHEY and CDR2 is SMNVEV (reference sequence). Libraries were prepared by immunoSEQ multiplex PCR; TCRdb keeps only in-frame clonotypes and omits some of them. Of fewer than 150,000 clones listed, roughly 86% are singletons. Sequencing was performed on peripheral blood. This chain links TRBV27 with TRBJ1-4; weak D call: TRBD1 (5 bases). The TCR was taken from a man aged 50-59 years with active or convalescent COVID-19. Written as DNA, the CDR3 is TGTGCCAGCAGTAGACGAACGGGGGTTGCAACTAATGAAAAACTGTTTTTT. Translating gives CASSRRTGVATNEKLFF.